The present TCR beta chain was sequenced within a study of T cells in Graves' hyperthyroidism and ophthalmopathy (dated by TCRdb to between 2018 and 2021). Looking at the study overall: Peripheral blood samples were taken at initial diagnosis, before any treatment was given. Following sampling, methimazole starting at 30 mg daily was given to hyperthyroidism patients, and high-dose intravenous methylprednisolone was given to ophthalmopathy patients. Prospective prediction of ophthalmopathy was tested in an independent validation cohort of some 20 hyperthyroidism patients and 15 to 17 patients who later progressed to ophthalmopathy. The roughly 100 discovery patients were randomly split 7:3 into training and test sets. Thyroid tissue and blood T-cell repertoires from over 5 Graves' hyperthyroidism patients were also compared in the study. TCR V-J signatures able to tell the groups apart were searched for in a discovery cohort of 90 to 100 patients, of whom under 45 had Graves' ophthalmopathy and around 58 had stable Graves' hyperthyroidism. According to the paper, TCR Vbeta CDR3 sequencing was carried out on over 130 peripheral blood samples, which came from fewer than 50 ophthalmopathy, 80 or so hyperthyroidism and approximately 17 progressor patients.

The TCR beta CDR3 regions were amplified from the RNA transcripts. The first round of RT-PCR for the TCR CDR3 was performed with the HTBI primer set and the Qiagen OneStep RT-PCR kit. A second multiplex PCR round built the libraries, followed by size selection and purification. Paired-end sequencing of the libraries was performed with 100 bp reads on an Illumina HiSeq2000. On the study's bioinformatics: SOAPnuke was used to process the raw data, throwing out any read that contained adapters or uncalled bases, had a mean Phred below 15, or lacked an exact constant-primer or identifier match. High-quality paired reads were merged with COPE v1.2.5, and unique nucleotide sequences were defined as clonotypes. Clonotypes were aligned to IMGT TRBV, TRBD and TRBJ reference segments using MiTCR v1.1. Only V-J combinations with frequency above 0.0001, covering approximately 99% of repertoires, were analysed. The TCS score was defined as the ratio of F50 (clonal expansion) to E x V (chaos), calculated using BLOSUM62-based TCRdist between CDR3 peptides within each V-J. Welch's t-statistics and random forest reduced 514 V-J features to around 14, which were used in a naive Bayes classifier (R e1071). The public reads were run again by TCRdb, first through fastp at Q25 and then through MiXCR, and only productive beta chains were kept. Records with the same CDR3 protein are collapsed into one entry carrying the most frequent genes and DNA. None of the V and J calls come from the authors' own analysis; TCRdb made them. The sample table records hundreds of thousands of distinct CDR3 sequences; roughly 15% of these occur just once. Of the sample, 10% is held by the ten largest clones.

What the research found in general, with its limitations: Sample size was not statistically predetermined, and investigators were not blinded to group allocation. In validation, the model predicted progression to ophthalmopathy with over 65% sensitivity and roughly 75% specificity, a median of around 6.6 months before onset. Blood samples also contained most of the expanded thyroid clonotypes (frequency above 0.001), which suggests that blood repertoires may reflect thyroid immune responses. A 13 V-J signature model separated ophthalmopathy from stable hyperthyroidism, with approximately 87% sensitivity and 81.08% specificity in cross-validation and 80%/75% in testing.

Graves' hyperthyroidism was defined as stable when no progression to ophthalmopathy occurred over 18 months of follow-up. The hyperthyroidism patients were between 18 and 65 years old and newly diagnosed, with a disease duration of less than 2 months. The study excluded patients with uncontrolled infections, other autoimmune diseases, pregnancy or lactation. Clinical symptoms, serum thyroxine and TRAb, thyroid ultrasound, and orbital computed tomography formed the basis for the diagnoses. PBMCs were isolated from about 10 ml of fresh peripheral blood by Ficoll-Paque density gradient centrifugation. Total RNA was extracted using Trizol reagent, and RNA quality was assessed on an Agilent 2100 Bioanalyzer. V is pruned by 10 bases and J by 10 bases, leaving 10 bases of the junction without a gene match. From the cysteine through the phenylalanine, the CDR3 covers 12 amino acids. The read is trimmed to its CDR3 DNA, 36 bases read in frame from base 1. CDR1 SNHLY and CDR2 FYNNEI are derived from the germline V gene.

This clonotype was counted a few times. What antigen it recognizes has not been identified. The sample holds no much larger clone one base away, and base qualities are not on file. The source of this sequence is a woman aged 18-29 years with Graves' hyperthyroidism. Sequencing was performed on blood. This chain joins TRBV2 to TRBJ1-2, and TRBD1 aligns with 9 junction nucleotides. Here is the DNA: TGTGCCATCCGACAGGGGGGAGGTGACTACACCTTC. Its amino acids are CAIRQGGGDYTF.